This T cell receptor beta chain was found in a study of blood T cells in healthy people across ages. Trimming stripped 0 bases from V and 7 bases from J, with 17 bases between. The CDR3 is 16 residues long. Looked up from germline, CDR1 is SGDLS and CDR2 is YYNGEE. Through a sample-barcoded 5' primer and a J-beta primer mix, a second PCR was run for roughly 6 to 11 cycles. Using its own MiXCR run on the 5' RACE reads, TCRdb lists one record per CDR3 protein. The data show some 930,000 distinct CDR3 sequences, about 28% seen once. In this sample, this clonotype turned up many times. Staff drew approximately 9.7 milliliters of peripheral blood from each donor. They isolated at least 6 million PBMCs from each sample. These sequences were also reported in another study, on T cells of mothers and their children. That paper adds: The study recruited three healthy Caucasian mothers and their six children as donors. For cDNA synthesis, the complete extracted RNA was used (roughly 1.5 ug per 15 ul).

The sequence was obtained from a woman in her thirties or forties in good health. Sample: blood. The chain couples TRBV9 to TRBJ2-1; the D gene could be TRBD1 or TRBD2 (5 bases each). This chain's CDR3 is CASSVAQGWGENEQFF. The CDR3 DNA reads as TGTGCCAGCAGCGTAGCCCAGGGTTGGGGAGAAAATGAGCAGTTCTTC.